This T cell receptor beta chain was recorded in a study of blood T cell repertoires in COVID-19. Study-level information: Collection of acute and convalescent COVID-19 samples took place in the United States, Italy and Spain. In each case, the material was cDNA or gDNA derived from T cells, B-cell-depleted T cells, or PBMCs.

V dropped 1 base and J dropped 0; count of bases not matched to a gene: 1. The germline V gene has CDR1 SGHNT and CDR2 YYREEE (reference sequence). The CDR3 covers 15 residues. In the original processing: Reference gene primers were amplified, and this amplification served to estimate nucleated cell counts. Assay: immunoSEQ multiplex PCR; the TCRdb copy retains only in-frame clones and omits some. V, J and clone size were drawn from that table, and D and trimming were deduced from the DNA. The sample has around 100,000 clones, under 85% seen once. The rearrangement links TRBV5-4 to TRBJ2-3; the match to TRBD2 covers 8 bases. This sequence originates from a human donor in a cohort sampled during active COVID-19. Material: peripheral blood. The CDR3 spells CASSLTSGSTDTQYF. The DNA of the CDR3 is TGTGCCAGCAGCTTGACTAGCGGTAGCACAGATACGCAGTATTTT.